This T cell receptor beta chain is from a study of T-cell memory formation after mild COVID-19. This clonotype was counted a few times. It was 5'RACE with constant-segment primers that produced the TCR alpha and TCR beta cDNA libraries, which carried sample barcodes and UMIs. Each CDR3 protein gets one entry after TCRdb re-called the 5' RACE reads with MiXCR. Among 550,000 to 600,000 distinct CDR3 sequences, about 22% were seen once, and the ten largest hold roughly 9.1%. This CDR3 contains 19 residues. V was trimmed by 2 bases and J by 0 bases, leaving 19 bases between them. Germline CDR1 MNHEY, CDR2 SVGEGT.

The chain carries TRBV6-2 or TRBV6-3 and TRBJ2-2, with D possibly TRBD1 on 6 matching bases. The receptor comes from an adult woman who had mild COVID-19 (a few samples of this study predate the infection). Cell type and time point are not known. The sequencing input was PBMCs or a T cell subset sorted from them (not recorded which). CDR3 coding DNA: TGTGCCAGCAGTTACCGCCACCCTCGGACAGAACCGAACACCGGGGAGCTGTTTTTT. Translating it yields CASSYRHPRTEPNTGELFF.